The rows below give T cell receptor beta chains drawn from one sample of a study of cytomegalovirus exposure and HLA in healthy donors. Clones were sequenced by immunoSEQ multiplex PCR, and TCRdb holds only the in-frame ones, with some missing. The sample consists of about 190,000 clones, roughly 80% of them appearing once. Sequenced input: PBMCs. These receptors all come from a boy aged 10-17 years in good health and CMV-seronegative. Both conserved end residues are part of each CDR3. A D gene is named only where the DNA matches it firmly. Clone size appears in some rows only: once, few, many, or a class for an expanded clone.

clone size	D gene	V gene	J gene	CDR3 protein	CDR3 DNA
.	TRBD1	TRBV4-1	TRBJ1-5	CASSPGTGYNQPQHF	TGCGCCAGCAGCCCAGGGACAGGGTACAATCAGCCCCAGCATTTT
once	.	TRBV7-2	TRBJ2-7	CASSLEPSAGYEQYF	TGTGCCAGCAGCTTAGAGCCCAGCGCTGGGTACGAGCAGTACTTC
.	.	TRBV5-1	TRBJ1-5	CASSSTGFEPQHF	TGCGCCAGCAGCTCGACAGGATTTGAGCCCCAGCATTTT
.	.	TRBV6-1	TRBJ1-4	CASTSGNWNEKLFF	TGTGCCAGCACGTCGGGAAATTGGAATGAAAAACTGTTTTTT
.	TRBD1	TRBV30	TRBJ2-1	CAWSGTGTRGNEQFF	TGTGCCTGGAGTGGCACAGGGACCAGGGGGAATGAGCAGTTCTTC
.	TRBD1	TRBV7-9	TRBJ2-5	CASSSTGPGGAKTQYF	TGTGCCAGCAGCTCCACCGGGCCAGGGGGCGCGAAGACCCAGTACTTC
.	.	TRBV30	TRBJ1-5	CAWGHDSNQPQHF	TGTGCCTGGGGACACGATAGCAATCAGCCCCAGCATTTT
.	TRBD1	TRBV19	TRBJ1-5	CASSIPRDRQSGQPQHF	TGTGCCAGTAGTATACCCCGGGACAGGCAATCGGGTCAGCCCCAGCATTTT
.	.	TRBV13	TRBJ1-4	CASSPSGQGNEKLFF	TGTGCCAGCAGCCCCAGTGGGCAGGGAAATGAAAAACTGTTTTTT
.	TRBD2	TRBV5-4	TRBJ2-1	CASSRTSLGEQFF	TGTGCCAGCAGCCGGACTAGTCTGGGCGAGCAGTTCTTC
.	.	TRBV4-2	TRBJ1-1	CASSQVTGDTEAFF	TGTGCCAGCAGCCAAGTTACGGGGGACACTGAAGCTTTCTTT
.	.	TRBV28	TRBJ1-4	CASRPLRGRLFF	TGTGCCAGCAGGCCCCTTAGAGGGCGACTGTTTTTT
.	TRBD1	TRBV9	TRBJ2-7	CASSLPHGQGNPYEQYF	TGTGCCAGCAGCCTCCCGCACGGACAGGGAAATCCCTACGAGCAGTACTTC
.	.	TRBV28	TRBJ2-5	CASVRETQETQYF	TGTGCCAGCGTTCGGGAGACCCAAGAGACCCAGTACTTC
.	TRBD1	TRBV6-5	TRBJ1-1	CASSSHGTENTEAFF	TGTGCCAGCAGTTCCCACGGGACAGAGAACACTGAAGCTTTCTTT
.	TRBD2	TRBV7-8	TRBJ2-2	CASVRLAGGPGGELFF	TGTGCCAGCGTTCGACTAGCGGGGGGGCCGGGCGGGGAGCTGTTTTTT
.	TRBD2	TRBV7-6	TRBJ2-7	CASSPLAGDEQYF	TGTGCCAGCAGCCCATTAGCGGGGGATGAGCAGTACTTC
.	.	TRBV7-2	TRBJ2-3	CASSRDIPDTQYF	TGTGCCAGCAGCCGGGACATACCAGATACGCAGTATTTT
.	.	TRBV27	TRBJ1-1	CASRNRWAGLDTEAFF	TGTGCCAGCAGAAACCGGTGGGCGGGGCTCGACACTGAAGCTTTCTTT
.	.	TRBV5-5	TRBJ2-3	CASSLRTGRITDTQYF	TGTGCCAGCAGCTTGCGAACAGGGCGGATCACAGATACGCAGTATTTT
.	.	TRBV10-1	TRBJ1-1	CASPKAFF	TGCGCCAGTCCTAAAGCTTTCTTT
.	.	TRBV19	TRBJ2-3	CASSALSGLSTDTQYF	TGTGCCAGTAGCGCCCTTTCGGGACTGAGCACAGATACGCAGTATTTT
.	.	TRBV6-6	TRBJ1-5	CASRDKGPQHF	TGTGCCAGCAGGGACAAAGGGCCCCAGCATTTT
.	.	TRBV7-2	TRBJ2-2	CASSLGGRGVSNTGELFF	TGTGCCAGCAGCTTAGGGGGCCGAGGAGTGTCGAACACCGGGGAGCTGTTTTTT
once	.	TRBV11-2	TRBJ2-7	CASSPGHPGDEQYF	TGTGCCAGCAGCCCCGGACACCCGGGGGACGAGCAGTACTTC
once	TRBD1	TRBV11-2	TRBJ1-4	CASSVPGQGGEKLFF	TGTGCCAGCAGCGTCCCGGGACAGGGGGGGGAAAAACTGTTTTTT
.	TRBD1	TRBV10-2	TRBJ2-5	CASSADRGTQYF	TGCGCCAGCAGCGCCGACAGGGGGACCCAGTACTTC
once	.	TRBV7-9	TRBJ2-1	CASSLGAYNEQFF	TGTGCCAGCAGCTTAGGCGCCTACAATGAGCAGTTCTTC
.	TRBD1	TRBV30	TRBJ1-6	CAWSLYRGDKPPLHF	TGTGCCTGGAGTCTTTACAGGGGTGACAAGCCACCCCTCCACTTT
.	.	TRBV2	TRBJ1-4	CASTGTTNEKLFF	TGTGCCAGCACGGGAACAACTAATGAAAAACTGTTTTTT
.	TRBD1	TRBV2	TRBJ2-7	CASRLQGGTGGDGQYF	TGTGCCAGCAGGCTACAGGGGGGGACAGGGGGAGACGGGCAGTACTTC
few	.	TRBV5-1	TRBJ2-1	CASSLEQISYNEQFF	TGCGCCAGCAGCTTGGAACAGATCTCCTACAATGAGCAGTTCTTC